Listed below are T cell receptor beta chains from one sample, sequenced in a study of early T cells in non-severe SARS-CoV-2 infection. Via MiXCR, TCRdb re-called the 5' RACE reads, giving one row per CDR3 protein. The sample includes roughly 69,000 distinct CDR3 sequences, about 9% seen only once; the top ten take under 6.5%. Sequencing used whole blood. The receptors stem from an adult who was a healthcare worker with PCR-confirmed SARS-CoV-2 infection or an uninfected control (not recorded which). Each CDR3 is given with its conserved first and last residue. The D gene is left open where the match is weak.

v_gene: TRBV4-2; d_gene: TRBD1; len: 16; CDR3aa: CASSQAQGESNQPQHF
v_gene: TRBV11-2; d_gene: TRBD2; len: 16; CDR3aa: CASSSENPAGTYEQYF
v_gene: TRBV18; d_gene: TRBD2; len: 16; CDR3aa: CASSAGGGEVYNEQFF
v_gene: TRBV2; d_gene: NA; len: 14; CDR3aa: CASSDAGGNQPQHF
v_gene: TRBV20-1; d_gene: NA; len: 17; CDR3aa: CSALQRADSVSNQPQHF
v_gene: TRBV29-1; d_gene: NA; len: 13; CDR3aa: CSDLEDSMRGYTF
v_gene: TRBV5-6; d_gene: TRBD2; len: 16; CDR3aa: CASSFPSGGPFYEQFF
v_gene: TRBV19; d_gene: NA; len: 16; CDR3aa: CASSNPTFRSSYEQYF
v_gene: TRBV6-6; d_gene: TRBD1; len: 18; CDR3aa: CASSYGTGVILNTGELFF
v_gene: TRBV6-5; d_gene: TRBD1; len: 14; CDR3aa: CASSYGQENYGYTF
v_gene: TRBV12-3/TRBV12-4; d_gene: TRBD2; len: 14; CDR3aa: CASTLSGSSYEQYF
v_gene: TRBV6-5; d_gene: NA; len: 14; CDR3aa: CASSYSGQTYEQYF
v_gene: TRBV6-6; d_gene: NA; len: 16; CDR3aa: CASTPGIGAGTDTQYF
v_gene: TRBV20-1; d_gene: NA; len: 14; CDR3aa: CSAQNPGRPYEQYF
v_gene: TRBV20-1; d_gene: TRBD2; len: 13; CDR3aa: CSATSGGVLEQFF
v_gene: TRBV18; d_gene: NA; len: 13; CDR3aa: CASSPRGFGELFF
v_gene: TRBV20-1; d_gene: NA; len: 13; CDR3aa: CSASSGGEDTQYF
v_gene: TRBV11-2; d_gene: NA; len: 15; CDR3aa: CASSLDRASYNEQFF
v_gene: TRBV4-3; d_gene: TRBD2; len: 17; CDR3aa: CASSQEVGAGGGGELFF
v_gene: TRBV5-8; d_gene: NA; len: 14; CDR3aa: CASSRLGGANEQFF
v_gene: TRBV27; d_gene: NA; len: 12; CDR3aa: CASSREWGELFF
v_gene: TRBV11-2; d_gene: NA; len: 16; CDR3aa: CASSSILTGSYNEQFF
v_gene: TRBV21-1; d_gene: NA; len: 16; CDR3aa: CASSKASRDTIETQYF
v_gene: TRBV6-1; d_gene: NA; len: 14; CDR3aa: CASSPDTGDYGYTF
v_gene: TRBV4-3; d_gene: TRBD1; len: 16; CDR3aa: CASSQMPGTANEKLFF
v_gene: TRBV5-1; d_gene: NA; len: 15; CDR3aa: CASSYLSGQVNEQYF
v_gene: TRBV12-3/TRBV12-4; d_gene: NA; len: 14; CDR3aa: CASRHAQSTDTQYF
v_gene: TRBV5-4; d_gene: TRBD2; len: 16; CDR3aa: CASSLTTSGSVDEQYF
v_gene: TRBV21-1; d_gene: NA; len: 13; CDR3aa: CAEGWVNPQPQHF
v_gene: TRBV6-1; d_gene: TRBD1; len: 14; CDR3aa: CAILQGQGYNGYTF
v_gene: TRBV20-1; d_gene: TRBD2; len: 18; CDR3aa: CSATTGLAGGGGTDTQYF
v_gene: TRBV27; d_gene: NA; len: 15; CDR3aa: CASSPGTLGDSPLHF